The source of this T cell receptor beta chain is a study of blood T cell repertoires in COVID-19. Looked up from germline, CDR1 is MNHNY and CDR2 is SVGAGI (reference sequence). Trimming cost V 0 bases and J 5 bases, with 11 bases left between them. This CDR3 has 15 amino acids. Repertoires were generated with immunoSEQ multiplex PCR, while TCRdb's copy carries only in-frame clones and drops some. In the table there are 150,000 to 200,000 clones, about 86% of which are singletons. This clone occurred once. Sequencing was carried out using peripheral blood. The chain couples TRBV6-6 to TRBJ2-1; D possibly corresponds to TRBD2 (5 bases). This clonotype was obtained from a woman under 30 who had recovered from COVID-19. DNA of the CDR3: TGTGCCAGCAGTTACTCCGGCGGGCCGAACAATGAGCAGTTCTTC. Protein sequence: CASSYSGGPNNEQFF.